This T cell receptor (beta chain) was documented in a study of blood T cells in healthy people across ages. PCR was performed a second time for about 7 to 12 cycles using a sample-barcoded 5' primer and a J-beta primer mix. Using its own MiXCR run on the 5' RACE reads, TCRdb lists one record per CDR3 protein. This table holds about 1.7 million distinct CDR3 sequences, 25% to 30% found once. This clonotype was seen ten or more times. This CDR3 contains 13 residues. Germline V gives CDR1 SGHNT, CDR2 YYREEE (reference sequence). Unmatched junction bases numbered 5, after V lost 3 bases and J lost 9 bases.

The rearrangement joins TRBV5-4 to TRBJ2-1; 8 bases align to TRBD1. The material sequenced was blood. The source of this sequence is a woman aged 25 to 45 in good health. This CDR3 reads CASSSGTGLEQFF. DNA for the CDR3: TGTGCCAGCAGCTCGGGGACAGGACTTGAGCAGTTCTTC.